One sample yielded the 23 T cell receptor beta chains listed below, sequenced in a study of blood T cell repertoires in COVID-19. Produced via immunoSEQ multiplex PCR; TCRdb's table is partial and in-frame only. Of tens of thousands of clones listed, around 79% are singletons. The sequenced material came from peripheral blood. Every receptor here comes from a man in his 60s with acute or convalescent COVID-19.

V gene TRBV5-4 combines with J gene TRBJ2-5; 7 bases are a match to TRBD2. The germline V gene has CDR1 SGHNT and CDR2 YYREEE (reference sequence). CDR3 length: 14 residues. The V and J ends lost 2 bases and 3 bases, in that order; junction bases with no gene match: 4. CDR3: CASSLGGSEETQYF. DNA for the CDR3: TGTGCCAGCAGCTTAGGCGGGAGTGAAGAGACCCAGTACTTC.

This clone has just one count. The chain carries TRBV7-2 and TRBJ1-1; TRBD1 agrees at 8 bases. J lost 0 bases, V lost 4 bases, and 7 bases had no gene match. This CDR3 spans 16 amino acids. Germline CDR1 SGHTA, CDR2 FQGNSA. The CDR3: CASSSRQGRVNTEAFF. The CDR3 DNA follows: TGTGCCAGCAGCTCTAGACAGGGGCGGGTGAACACTGAAGCTTTCTTT.

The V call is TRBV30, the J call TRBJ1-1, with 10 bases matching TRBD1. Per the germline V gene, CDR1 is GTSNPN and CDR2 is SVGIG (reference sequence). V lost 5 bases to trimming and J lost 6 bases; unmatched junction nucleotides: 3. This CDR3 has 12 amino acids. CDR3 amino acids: CAWGTGVPEAFF. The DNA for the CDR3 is TGTGCCTGGGGGACAGGGGTACCTGAAGCTTTCTTT.

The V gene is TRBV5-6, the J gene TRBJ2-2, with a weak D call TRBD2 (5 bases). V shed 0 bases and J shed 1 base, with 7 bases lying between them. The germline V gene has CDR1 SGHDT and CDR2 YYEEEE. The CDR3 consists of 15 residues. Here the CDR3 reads CASSLVGVNTGELFF. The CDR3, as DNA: TGTGCCAGCAGCTTGGTCGGGGTGAACACCGGGGAGCTGTTTTTT.

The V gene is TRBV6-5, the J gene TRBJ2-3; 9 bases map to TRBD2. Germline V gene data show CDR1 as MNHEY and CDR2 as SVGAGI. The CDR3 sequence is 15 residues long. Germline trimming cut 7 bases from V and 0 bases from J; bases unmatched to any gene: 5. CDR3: CASNPLAGSTDTQYF. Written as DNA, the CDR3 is TGTGCCAGCAACCCACTAGCGGGCAGCACAGATACGCAGTATTTT.

The CDR3 loop reads CASSDGDKNTEAFF. CDR3 coding DNA: TGTGCCAGCAGTGACGGGGACAAGAACACTGAAGCTTTCTTT. This chain links TRBV6-4 with TRBJ1-1; weak D call: TRBD1 (6 bases). Germline values: CDR1 MRHNA, CDR2 SNTAGT. V dropped 2 bases and J dropped 1 base, with 8 bases sitting between them. There are 14 residues in the CDR3.

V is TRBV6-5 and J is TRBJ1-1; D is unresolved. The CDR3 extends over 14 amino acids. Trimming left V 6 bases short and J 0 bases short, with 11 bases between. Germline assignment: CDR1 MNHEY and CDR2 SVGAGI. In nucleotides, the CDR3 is TGTGCCAGCAGCTTGGAGGACTTGAACACTGAAGCTTTCTTT. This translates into CASSLEDLNTEAFF.

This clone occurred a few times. CDR3 region: CASSLQGRPYEQYF. CDR3 coding DNA: TGTGCCAGCAGTTTGCAGGGAAGGCCCTACGAGCAGTACTTC. The chain has TRBV28 and TRBJ2-7, with D possibly matching TRBD1 (5 bases). Germline values: CDR1 MDHEN, CDR2 SYDVKM. The length of the CDR3 is 14 residues. Trimming left V 3 bases short and J 2 bases short, with 11 bases between.

CDR3 coding DNA: TGTGCCAGCAGCTTAGACAGCTCCTACGAGCAGTACTTC. It specifies CASSLDSSYEQYF. The chain recombines TRBV7-3 with TRBJ2-7; a weak D match, TRBD1 (5 bases). The V end was cut by 2 bases, the J end by 0 bases, with 5 bases between. Germline values: CDR1 SGHTA, CDR2 FQGTGA. The CDR3 has 13 residues.

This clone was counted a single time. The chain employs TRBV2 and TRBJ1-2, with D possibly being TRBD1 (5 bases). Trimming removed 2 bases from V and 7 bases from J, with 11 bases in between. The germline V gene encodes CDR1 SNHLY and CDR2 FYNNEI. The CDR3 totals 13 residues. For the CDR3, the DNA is TGTGCCAGCAGTGAAAGCAGGGAAAGTGGCTACACCTTC. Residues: CASSESRESGYTF.

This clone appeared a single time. CDR3 in amino acids: CASSPSTGNTEAFF. CDR3 DNA sequence: TGTGCCAGCTCACCAAGCACAGGGAACACTGAAGCTTTCTTT. The gene calls are TRBV18 and TRBJ1-1; D possibly corresponds to TRBD1 (5 bases). V gave up 2 bases and J gave up 1 base, with 8 bases separating them. The CDR3 is 14 residues long. Germline CDR1 KGHSH, CDR2 LQKENI.

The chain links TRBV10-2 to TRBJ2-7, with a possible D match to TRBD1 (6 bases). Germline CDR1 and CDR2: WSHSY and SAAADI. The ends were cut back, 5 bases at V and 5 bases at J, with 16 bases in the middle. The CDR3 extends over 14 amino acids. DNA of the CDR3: TGCGCCAGCAGTCTTCAAACGGGACAACACGAGCAGTACTTC. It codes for CASSLQTGQHEQYF.

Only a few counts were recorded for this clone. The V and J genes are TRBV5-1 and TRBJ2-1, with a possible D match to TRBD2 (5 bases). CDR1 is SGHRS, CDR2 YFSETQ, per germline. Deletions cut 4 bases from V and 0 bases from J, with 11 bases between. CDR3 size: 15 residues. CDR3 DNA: TGCGCCAGCAGCCCCCGGGGTAGCTCCTACAATGAGCAGTTCTTC. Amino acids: CASSPRGSSYNEQFF.

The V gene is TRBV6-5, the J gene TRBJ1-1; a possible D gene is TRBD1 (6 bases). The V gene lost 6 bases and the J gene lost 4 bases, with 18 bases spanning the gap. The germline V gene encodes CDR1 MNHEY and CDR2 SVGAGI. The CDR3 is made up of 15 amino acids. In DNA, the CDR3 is TGTGCCAGCAGCCGTCCGGGGAGGGGGATCACTGAAGCTTTCTTT. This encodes CASSRPGRGITEAFF.

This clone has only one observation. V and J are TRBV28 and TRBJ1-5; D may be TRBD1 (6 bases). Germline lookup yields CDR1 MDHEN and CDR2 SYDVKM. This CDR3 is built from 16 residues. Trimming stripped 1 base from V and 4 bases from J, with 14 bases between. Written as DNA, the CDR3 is TGTGCCAGCAGTTTATTGGACAGCTGGCTAAATCAGCCCCAGCATTTT. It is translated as CASSLLDSWLNQPQHF.

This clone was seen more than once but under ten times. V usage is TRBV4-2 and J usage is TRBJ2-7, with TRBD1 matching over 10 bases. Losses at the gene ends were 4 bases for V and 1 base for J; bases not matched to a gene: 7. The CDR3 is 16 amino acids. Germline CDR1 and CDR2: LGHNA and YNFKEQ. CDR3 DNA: TGTGCCAGCAGCCGAGCCGGGACAGGGGAGTCCTACGAGCAGTACTTC. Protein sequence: CASSRAGTGESYEQYF.

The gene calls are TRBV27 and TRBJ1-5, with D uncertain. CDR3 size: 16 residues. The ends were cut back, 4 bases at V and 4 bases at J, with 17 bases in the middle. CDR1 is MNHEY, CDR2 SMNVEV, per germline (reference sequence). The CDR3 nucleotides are TGTGCCAGCAGTTACGGTGGTTCTGGAGGGAATCAGCCCCAGCATTTT. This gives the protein CASSYGGSGGNQPQHF.

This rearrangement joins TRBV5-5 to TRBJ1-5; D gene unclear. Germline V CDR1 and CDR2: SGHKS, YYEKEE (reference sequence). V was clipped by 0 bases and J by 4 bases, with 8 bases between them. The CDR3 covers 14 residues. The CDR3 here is CASSLGGPNQPQHF. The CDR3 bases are TGTGCCAGCAGCTTGGGAGGTCCGAATCAGCCCCAGCATTTT.

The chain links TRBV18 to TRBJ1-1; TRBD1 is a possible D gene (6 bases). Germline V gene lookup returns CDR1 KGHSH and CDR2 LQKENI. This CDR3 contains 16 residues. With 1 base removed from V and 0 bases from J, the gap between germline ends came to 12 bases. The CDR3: CASSPQRGGLNTEAFF. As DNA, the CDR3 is TGTGCCAGCTCACCACAAAGGGGGGGATTGAACACTGAAGCTTTCTTT. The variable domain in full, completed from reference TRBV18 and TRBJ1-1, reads NAGVMQNPRHLVRRRGQEARLRCSPMKGHSHVYWYRQLPEEGLKFMVYLQKENIIDESGMPKERFSAEFPKEGPSILRIQQVVRGDSAAYFCASSPQRGGLNTEAFFGQGTRLTVV.

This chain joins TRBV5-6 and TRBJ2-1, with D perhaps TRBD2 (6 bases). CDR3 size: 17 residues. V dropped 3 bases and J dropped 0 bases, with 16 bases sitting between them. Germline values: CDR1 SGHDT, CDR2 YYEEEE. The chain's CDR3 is CASSSPLAESSYNEQFF. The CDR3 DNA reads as TGTGCCAGCAGCTCCCCTTTAGCGGAAAGCTCCTACAATGAGCAGTTCTTC.

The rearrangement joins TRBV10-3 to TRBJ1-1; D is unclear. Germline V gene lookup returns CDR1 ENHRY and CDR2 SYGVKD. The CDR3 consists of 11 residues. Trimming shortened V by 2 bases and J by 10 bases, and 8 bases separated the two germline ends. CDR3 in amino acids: CAISEGSGAFF. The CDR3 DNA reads TGTGCCATCAGTGAGGGTTCGGGAGCTTTCTTT.

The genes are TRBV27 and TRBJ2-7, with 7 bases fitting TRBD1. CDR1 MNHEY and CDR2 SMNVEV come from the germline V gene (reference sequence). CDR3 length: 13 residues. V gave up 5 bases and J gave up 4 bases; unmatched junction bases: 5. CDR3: CASSPGQTYEQYF. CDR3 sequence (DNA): TGTGCCAGCAGTCCGGGACAGACTTACGAGCAGTACTTC.

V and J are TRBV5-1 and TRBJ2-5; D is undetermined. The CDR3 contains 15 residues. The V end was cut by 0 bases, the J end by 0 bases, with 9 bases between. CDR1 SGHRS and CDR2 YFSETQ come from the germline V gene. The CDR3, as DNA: TGCGCCAGCAGCTTGGCCGAGGTCGACCAAGAGACCCAGTACTTC. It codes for CASSLAEVDQETQYF.